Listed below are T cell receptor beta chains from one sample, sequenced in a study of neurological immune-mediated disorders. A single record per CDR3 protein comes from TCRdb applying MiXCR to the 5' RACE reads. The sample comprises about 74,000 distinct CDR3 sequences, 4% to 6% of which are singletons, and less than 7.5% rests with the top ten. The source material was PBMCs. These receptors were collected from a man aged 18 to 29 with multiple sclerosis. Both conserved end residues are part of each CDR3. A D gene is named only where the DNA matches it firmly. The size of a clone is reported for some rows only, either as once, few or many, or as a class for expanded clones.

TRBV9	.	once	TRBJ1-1	TGTGCCAGCAGCACCGCCCCAGGGATTAACACTGAAGCTTTCTTT	CASSTAPGINTEAFF
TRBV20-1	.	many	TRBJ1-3	TGCAGTGCTAGAGATTTCAGGGCTGGAAACACCATATATTTT	CSARDFRAGNTIYF
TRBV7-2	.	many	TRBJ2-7	TGTGCCAGCAGTGACACCTACGAGCAGTACTTC	CASSDTYEQYF
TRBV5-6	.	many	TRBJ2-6	TGTGCCAGCAGCTTGGGGCGCTCTGGGGCCAAAGTCCTGACTTTC	CASSLGRSGAKVLTF
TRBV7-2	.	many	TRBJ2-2	TGTGCCAGCAGCTTAGTACAACCCACCGGGGAGCTGTTTTTT	CASSLVQPTGELFF
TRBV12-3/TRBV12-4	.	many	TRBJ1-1	TGTGCCAGCAGATCACAGCCTTCGAACACTGAAGCTTTCTTT	CASRSQPSNTEAFF
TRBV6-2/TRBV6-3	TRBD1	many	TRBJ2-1	TGTGCCAGCGGGTTTCCGGGACAGGGGATAAATGAGCAGTTCTTC	CASGFPGQGINEQFF
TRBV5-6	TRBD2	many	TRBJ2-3	TGTGCCAGCAGCGAGGGACTAGCGGGAAGTACGCAGTATTTT	CASSEGLAGSTQYF
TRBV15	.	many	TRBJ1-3	TGTGCCACCAGCAGGGACCGGTCGGGGTTCTCTGGAAACACCATATATTTT	CATSRDRSGFSGNTIYF
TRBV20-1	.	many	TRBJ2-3	TGCAGTGCTAGAGATAGCGACGGGGGGCACACAGATACGCAGTATTTT	CSARDSDGGHTDTQYF
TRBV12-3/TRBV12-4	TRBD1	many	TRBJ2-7	TGTGCCAGCAGTTTAGCGGGACAGGGCTACGAGCAGTACTTC	CASSLAGQGYEQYF
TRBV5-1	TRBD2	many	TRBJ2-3	TGCGCCAGCAGCACCGTAGCGGGAGCTCCAGATACGCAGTATTTT	CASSTVAGAPDTQYF
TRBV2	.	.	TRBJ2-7	TGTGCCAGCAGTAAAGCAAAGGGGAATTACGAGCAGTACTTC	CASSKAKGNYEQYF
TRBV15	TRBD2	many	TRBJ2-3	TGTGCCACCAGCAGAGAAGCGGGGGTGACAGATACGCAGTATTTT	CATSREAGVTDTQYF
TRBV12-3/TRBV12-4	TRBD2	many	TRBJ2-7	TGTGCCAGCACCCTCCGGGGGGGTAGCGCTAACGAGCAGTACTTC	CASTLRGGSANEQYF
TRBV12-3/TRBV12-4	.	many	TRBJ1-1	TGTGCCAGCAGTTTCTCTCGTTTTTACGCTGAAGCTTTCTTT	CASSFSRFYAEAFF
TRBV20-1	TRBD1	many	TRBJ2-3	TGCAGTGCCCGAGGGACAGGGGCCAGAGATACGCAGTATTTT	CSARGTGARDTQYF
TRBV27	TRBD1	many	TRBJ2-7	TGTGCCAGCAGTTTGTCGACAGGGGGCGCATTATCCGAGCAGTACTTC	CASSLSTGGALSEQYF
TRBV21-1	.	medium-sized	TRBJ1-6	TGTGCCAGCAGCAACCGGATCTTACTTGATTCACCCCTCCACTTT	CASSNRILLDSPLHF
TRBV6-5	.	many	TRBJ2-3	TGTGCCAGCAGTCCCCGACCGGGAGTAGTCACAGATACGCAGTATTTT	CASSPRPGVVTDTQYF
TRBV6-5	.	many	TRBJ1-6	TGTGCCAGCAGTTACGGAACAAACTCACCCCTCCACTTT	CASSYGTNSPLHF
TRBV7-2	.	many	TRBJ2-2	TGTGCCAGCAGCCCCCGGATGGGGGCCCCGGGGACCGGGGAGCTGTTTTTT	CASSPRMGAPGTGELFF
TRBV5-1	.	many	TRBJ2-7	TGCGCCAGCAGCTTAGCGGAGAACTACGAGCAGTACTTC	CASSLAENYEQYF
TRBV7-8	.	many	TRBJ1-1	TGTGCCAGCAGCCCCAAGGGGCGGCCGAACACTGAAGCTTTCTTT	CASSPKGRPNTEAFF
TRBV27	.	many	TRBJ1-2	TGTGCCAGCAGAGTAGGGGGTAGCGGCTACACCTTC	CASRVGGSGYTF
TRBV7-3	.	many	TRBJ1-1	TGTGCCAGCAGCTTAAGGGGGGGCGCCGGCACTGAAGCTTTCTTT	CASSLRGGAGTEAFF
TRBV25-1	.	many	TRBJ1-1	TGTGCCAGCAGTACCACATTCGGTACTGAAGCTTTCTTT	CASSTTFGTEAFF